The TCR beta chain under discussion was sequenced for a study of shared clonotypes between healthy human individuals. TCRdb's copy holds only in-frame clones and misses some; the assay was immunoSEQ multiplex PCR. This sample has roughly 590,000 clones, with around 95% found just once. CD8 cells regarded as naive lacked CD45RO, were positively chosen for CCR7, and omitted terminally differentiated effector memory CD45RA+ cells. Sample: naive CD8+ T cells sorted from blood. This clonotype originated in a woman aged 25 to 39 in good health.

CDR3 DNA sequence: TGTGCCAGTGGACAGGGGAACAATCAGCCCCAGCATTTT. As protein: CASGQGNNQPQHF. The chain combines TRBV19 with TRBJ1-5; 9 positions agree with TRBD1. Germline V CDR1 and CDR2: LNHDA, SQIVND (reference sequence). The V and J ends lost 8 bases and 3 bases, in that order; junction bases with no gene match: 2. The CDR3 is made up of 13 amino acids.